This TCR beta chain is from a study of cytomegalovirus exposure and HLA in healthy donors. For the study at large: Roughly 180 million T cells yielded fewer than 120 million unique TCR beta sequences in earlier analysis.

The PCR used 60 Vbeta and 13 Jbeta primers. Sequenced by immunoSEQ multiplex PCR; TCRdb stores in-frame clones only, minus some. The repertoire holds 65,000 to 90,000 clones, with 72% as singletons. The germline CDR1 and CDR2 sequences are MNHEY and SMNVEV (reference sequence). CDR3 length equals 17 residues. V was cut by 7 bases and J by 4 bases, with 26 bases left in between. The V gene is TRBV27, the J gene TRBJ2-7; tentatively, D is TRBD1 (6 bases). The TCR comes from a woman in her thirties or forties in good health and CMV-seropositive. Sequenced: PBMCs. The DNA for the CDR3 is TGTGCCAGCATGGGAGCGGTGTTAGGGACACCTTTTTACGAGCAGTACTTC. The encoded protein is CASMGAVLGTPFYEQYF.